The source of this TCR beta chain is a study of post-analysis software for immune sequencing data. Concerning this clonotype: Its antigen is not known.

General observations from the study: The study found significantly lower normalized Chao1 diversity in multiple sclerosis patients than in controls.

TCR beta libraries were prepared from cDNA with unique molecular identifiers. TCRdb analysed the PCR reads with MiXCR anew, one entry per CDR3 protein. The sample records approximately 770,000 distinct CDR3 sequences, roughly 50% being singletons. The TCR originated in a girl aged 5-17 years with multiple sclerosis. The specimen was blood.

The CDR3 sequence is CSVDPASSSNEQFF. The CDR3 DNA reads as TGCAGCGTTGACCCAGCCTCCTCTAGCAACGAGCAGTTCTTC. This chain links TRBV29-1 with TRBJ2-1, with D perhaps matching TRBD2 (5 bases). This CDR3 has 14 residues. Germline V gene data show CDR1 as SQVTM and CDR2 as ANQGSEA. Trimming shortened V by 3 bases and J by 10 bases, and 19 bases separated the two germline ends.